This T cell receptor (beta chain) stems from a study of post-analysis software for immune sequencing data. Study in general: Several disease courses (relapsing-remitting, secondary progressive and progressive-relapsing) of multiple sclerosis were included. General study points: Significantly decreased normalized Chao1 diversity was recorded for multiple sclerosis patients relative to controls. Under the F measure, samples that were prepared in one batch clustered strongly together. TRBV5-6, TRBV5-1 and TRBV20-1 were among roughly 5 TRBV segments more frequent in patients than controls.

To note about this clonotype: The antigen remains undetermined.

V lost 1 base and J 8 bases, leaving 17 bases between the germline ends. Germline lookup yields CDR1 LGHNA and CDR2 YSLEER. The CDR3 spans 15 residues. The TCR beta cDNA libraries contained unique molecular identifiers. T cells, about 0.9 to 11 million of them, yielded some 500,000 cDNA molecules. TCRdb re-analysed the PCR reads in MiXCR, keeping a single row per CDR3 protein. The table has roughly 400,000 distinct CDR3 sequences, over 30% seen once; the top ten hold approximately 7.6%. The sample was blood. The sequence was collected from a girl aged 2-15 years with multiple sclerosis. The gene calls are TRBV4-3 and TRBJ1-2; D remains ambiguous. The CDR3 DNA follows: TGCGCCAGCAGCCAAGGCTCCCAGGACGTCTACGGCTACACCTTC. Translated: CASSQGSQDVYGYTF.